Shown below are 6 T cell receptor beta chains from a single sample sequenced in a study of beta chain features in type 1 diabetes. The authors reverse transcribed all of the isolated RNA, so sequencing captured expressed TCRB transcripts. Only in-frame clones appear in the TCRdb table, and some are missing; sequencing was by immunoSEQ multiplex PCR. The sample carries around 280,000 clones, approximately 15% recorded once. These receptors' targets are unknown. Findings and limits, study-wide: TCRB CDR3 length was moderately but significantly reduced in all four CD4+ subsets of Type 1 diabetes patients.

The sample was naive CD4+ T cells from blood. The receptors shown here come from a man aged 18 to 30 with type 1 diabetes.

The CDR3 loop reads CASQYRAETQYF. The CDR3, as DNA: TGTGCCAGCCAATACAGGGCGGAGACCCAGTACTTC. The chain has TRBV25-1 and TRBJ2-5, with a possible D match to TRBD1 (6 bases). The CDR3 is made up of 12 amino acids. CDR1 and CDR2 from the germline V gene are MGHDK and SYGVNS. Trimming shortened V by 8 bases and J by 5 bases, and 12 bases separated the two germline ends.

The rearrangement uses TRBV4-1 and TRBJ2-5; TRBD2 might be the D (6 bases). With 4 bases removed from V and 5 bases from J, the gap between germline ends came to 17 bases. This CDR3 has 15 amino acids. Looked up from germline, CDR1 is MGHRA and CDR2 is YSYEKL. The CDR3 spells CASSRLLAVLETQYF. The CDR3 nucleotides are TGCGCCAGCAGCCGGTTACTAGCAGTGCTGGAGACCCAGTACTTC.

This clone came up a few times. CDR3 DNA: TGCGCCAGCAGTCAATCCTCCAGGGGGCGCGCCGGGGAGCTGTTTTTT. The encoded protein is CASSQSSRGRAGELFF. This chain links TRBV23-1 with TRBJ2-2, with 8 bases lining up with TRBD1. Being an ORF, TRBV23-1 has a function that is uncertain. This CDR3 has 16 residues. Trimming removed 0 bases from V and 6 bases from J; junction bases left unmatched: 6.

The chain employs TRBV7-2 and TRBJ1-1; TRBD1 aligns across 11 bases. Germline trimming cut 5 bases from V and 5 bases from J; bases unmatched to any gene: 4. The CDR3 runs 14 residues. Germline V CDR1 and CDR2: SGHTA, FQGNSA. CDR3 sequence (DNA): TGTGCCAGCAGCCCGGACAGGGGGCAAACTGAAGCTTTCTTT. Its protein product is CASSPDRGQTEAFF.

The chain employs TRBV18 and TRBJ2-1, with D perhaps TRBD2 (6 bases). V shed 3 bases and J shed 8 bases, with 14 bases lying between them. This CDR3 spans 14 amino acids. The germline V gene encodes CDR1 KGHSH and CDR2 LQKENI. The CDR3 DNA sequence: TGTGCCAGCTCACCGACTAGTGCCAACGATGAGCAGTTCTTC. This gives the protein CASSPTSANDEQFF.

This clone has only a few counts. This rearrangement joins TRBV15 to TRBJ2-1, with D perhaps TRBD1 (5 bases). Germline lookup yields CDR1 LNHNV and CDR2 YYDKDF (reference sequence). Deletions cut 0 bases from V and 6 bases from J, with 12 bases between. The CDR3 sequence is 15 residues long. The CDR3 region has the DNA TGTGCCACCAGCAGAGAACAGGAAGGTCGCAATGAGCAGTTCTTC. Translated: CATSREQEGRNEQFF. The variable domain in full, completed from reference TRBV15 and TRBJ2-1, reads DAMVIQNPRYQVTQFGKPVTLSCSQTLNHNVMYWYQQKSSQAPKLLFHYYDKDFNNEADTPDNFQSRRPNTSFCFLDIRSPGLGDTAMYLCATSREQEGRNEQFFGPGTRLTVL.